This TCR beta chain was profiled in a study of blood T cell repertoires in COVID-19. Under the authors' procedure: Counts of nucleated cells, estimated from reference gene primer amplification, were obtained. The protocol was immunoSEQ multiplex PCR, while the TCRdb copy is restricted to in-frame clones and leaves out a portion. That table supplies the V and J calls and clone size; D and trimming were determined from the DNA. The sample yields over 300,000 clones, around 89% seen once. The germline gives CDR1 KGHSH, CDR2 LQKENI. The V and J ends lost 3 bases and 6 bases, in that order; junction bases with no gene match: 4. The CDR3 is made up of 14 amino acids.

The chain couples TRBV18 to TRBJ1-5, with 8 bases identical to TRBD1. The sample taken for sequencing was peripheral blood. This TCR was recovered from a man younger than 30 with active or convalescent COVID-19. CDR3 nucleotides: TGTGCCAGCTCACCCGGGACAGGCCTTCAGCCCCAGCATTTT. It translates to CASSPGTGLQPQHF.